This T cell receptor beta chain came from a study of cytomegalovirus exposure and HLA in healthy donors. Study observations and caveats: A later analysis reportedly found fewer N-insertions in an Asian-associated ancestry cluster than the roughly 670-donor mean. Among immune exposure information, only CMV serostatus was available. Several of the most significant clusters appeared, in a later analysis, to be linked to common viral pathogens.

PCR involved 60 Vbeta and 13 Jbeta primers. The protocol was immunoSEQ multiplex PCR, while the TCRdb copy is restricted to in-frame clones and leaves out a portion. This sample's clone table lists about 60,000 clones. With regard to this clone: Its antigen is unknown.

This CDR3 is built from 15 residues. V lost 2 bases, J lost 1 base, and 11 bases lay in between. Germline V lookup: CDR1 SGHNT, CDR2 YYREEE (reference sequence). This receptor was obtained from a woman younger than 30 in good health and CMV-seronegative. The sample was PBMCs. This chain joins TRBV5-4 and TRBJ2-3, with TRBD1 as a possible D gene (6 bases). Written as DNA, the CDR3 is TGTGCCAGCAGCTTAGGGGGACGACGCACAGATACGCAGTATTTT. Amino acids: CASSLGGRRTDTQYF. The full variable domain, in which reference TRBV5-4 and TRBJ2-3 provide the parts outside the CDR3, is ETGVTQSPTHLIKTRGQQVTLRCSSQSGHNTVSWYQQALGQGPQFIFQYYREEENGRGNFPPRFSGLQFPNYSSELNVNALELDDSALYLCASSLGGRRTDTQYFGPGTRLTVL.